The 25 T cell receptor beta chains below all came from one sample that was sequenced in a study of T-cell memory formation after mild COVID-19. MiXCR, run by TCRdb on the 5' RACE reads, gives a single entry per CDR3 protein. The sample yields some 450,000 distinct CDR3 sequences, roughly 18% seen once. The specimen was PBMCs or a T cell subset sorted from them (not recorded which). The receptors originated from a man aged 18 to 35 who had mild COVID-19 (a few samples of this study predate the infection). Cell type and time point are not known.

With regard to this clonotype: The junction and the germline gene differ at one end; a read error may be behind it. V usage is TRBV5-1 and J usage is TRBJ1-2, with no clear D. Germline values: CDR1 SGHRS, CDR2 YFSETQ. CDR3 length: 16 amino acids. CDR3 in amino acids: CSSSPRWVGIGNGYTF. The CDR3 region has the DNA TGCTCCAGCAGCCCAAGGTGGGTCGGCATCGGTAATGGCTACACCTTC.

The CDR3 protein is CASSLSGSPYEQYF. In nucleotides, the CDR3 is TGTGCCAGCAGCTTATCAGGGAGCCCCTACGAGCAGTACTTC. The chain uses TRBV5-6 and TRBJ2-7; D may correspond to TRBD1 or TRBD2 (5 bases each). Trimming pared 2 bases from V and 2 bases from J, leaving 11 bases between. The CDR3 spans 14 residues. The germline gives CDR1 SGHDT, CDR2 YYEEEE. The full variable domain, with the rest looked up from reference TRBV5-6 and TRBJ2-7, is DAGVTQSPTHLIKTRGQQVTLRCSPKSGHDTVSWYQQALGQGPQFIFQYYEEEERQRGNFPDRFSGHQFPNYSSELNVNALLLGDSALYLCASSLSGSPYEQYFGPGTRLTVT.

The chain joins TRBV7-2 to TRBJ1-5; D not certain. The CDR3 is 13 amino acids. Trimming shortened V by 0 bases and J by 6 bases, and 6 bases separated the two germline ends. CDR1 is SGHTA and CDR2 is FQGNSA in the germline V gene. CDR3 sequence: CASSLALIQPQHF. In DNA form, the CDR3 reads TGTGCCAGCAGCTTAGCTCTGATTCAGCCCCAGCATTTT.

This chain uses TRBV5-1 with TRBJ2-7; D possibly corresponds to TRBD1 (6 bases). Trimming took 6 bases from V and 4 from J, leaving 14 bases between them. This CDR3 is 13 amino acids long. The germline CDR1 and CDR2 sequences are SGHRS and YFSETQ. DNA for the CDR3: TGCGCCAGCAAGAGTCTACAGGGATACGAGCAGTACTTC. It specifies CASKSLQGYEQYF.

This clonotype came up many times. The chain has TRBV6-2 or TRBV6-3 and TRBJ1-2; maybe TRBD1 (5 bases). Trimming removed 7 bases from V and 5 bases from J, with 11 bases in between. Germline assignment: CDR1 MNHEY and CDR2 SVGEGT. The CDR3 sequence is 12 residues long. The CDR3 DNA follows: TGTGCCAGCAAGCAATCAGGGTATGGCTACACCTTC. This sequence encodes CASKQSGYGYTF.

J is TRBJ2-3 and V is TRBV7-9, with unresolved D. Trimming removed 3 bases at V and 6 bases at J, with 10 bases between. This CDR3 has 13 residues. The germline V gene encodes CDR1 SEHNR and CDR2 FQNEAQ (reference sequence). The CDR3 sequence is CASSFYSADTQYF. The DNA for the CDR3 is TGTGCCAGCAGCTTTTATTCCGCCGATACGCAGTATTTT.

This clonotype occurred a few times. The V call is TRBV5-1, the J call TRBJ1-1; D is perhaps TRBD1 (6 bases). Per germline, CDR1 SGHRS and CDR2 YFSETQ. Between the trimmed V and J ends, which lost 2 bases and 6 bases, there was a span of 11 bases. The CDR3 runs to 13 residues. The CDR3 coding sequence is TGCGCCAGCAGCTTCTCCCAGGGGTCTGAAGCTTTCTTT. Protein: CASSFSQGSEAFF.

V and J are TRBV18 and TRBJ2-3, with 7 bases lining up with TRBD1. V was clipped by 3 bases and J by 2 bases; unmatched bases: 8. The CDR3 contains 16 residues. Germline loops: CDR1 KGHSH, CDR2 LQKENI. CDR3 region: CASSPVGDRSTDTQYF. The CDR3 DNA reads as TGTGCCAGCTCACCGGTCGGGGACAGATCCACAGATACGCAGTATTTT.

There are a few counts of this clonotype. The chain links TRBV5-1 to TRBJ2-5, with 7 bases aligning to TRBD2. J lost 4 bases, V lost 2 bases, and 5 bases had no gene match. The CDR3 runs to 14 residues. Germline CDR1 SGHRS, CDR2 YFSETQ. In DNA form, the CDR3 reads TGCGCCAGCAGCTTCTGGGGGGGTGGAGAGACCCAGTACTTC. It translates to CASSFWGGGETQYF.

This clonotype occurred a few times. This CDR3 is CASKLAGGRNTGELFF. As DNA, the CDR3 is TGTGCCAGCAAACTAGCGGGGGGCAGGAACACCGGGGAGCTGTTTTTT. This chain connects TRBV6-5 to TRBJ2-2; TRBD2 matches 12 bases. V shed 7 bases, J shed 1 base, and the junction held 4 bases outside the gene matches. CDR1 is MNHEY, CDR2 SVGAGI, per germline. The CDR3 is 16 amino acids.

This clonotype was observed a handful of times. V usage is TRBV5-1 and J usage is TRBJ2-2, with D unclear. The CDR3 consists of 17 residues. Germline V gene lookup returns CDR1 SGHRS and CDR2 YFSETQ. V was cut by 1 base and J by 2 bases, with 15 bases left in between. The chain's CDR3 is CASSLKHWTSNTGELFF. CDR3 nucleotides: TGCGCCAGCAGCTTGAAACACTGGACCTCTAACACCGGGGAGCTGTTTTTT.

Only a few counts were recorded for this clonotype. The rearrangement joins TRBV10-2 to TRBJ2-3, with D maybe TRBD2 (6 bases). The CDR3 sequence is 16 residues long. V lost 2 bases to trimming and J lost 2 bases, with 14 bases between them. Germline-derived CDR1 and CDR2 are WSHSY and SAAADI. CDR3 protein: CASSEGALAPTDTQYF. For the CDR3, the DNA is TGCGCCAGCAGTGAGGGGGCACTAGCACCCACAGATACGCAGTATTTT.

The chain has TRBV25-1 and TRBJ1-2, with 9 bases fitting TRBD1. CDR3 length: 15 amino acids. Germline assignment: CDR1 MGHDK and CDR2 SYGVNS. The trim removed 4 bases at V and 6 bases at J, leaving 9 bases unmatched. The CDR3 is CASSVRDRVVDGYTF. CDR3 in DNA: TGTGCCAGCAGTGTAAGGGACAGGGTCGTAGATGGCTACACCTTC.

The chain links TRBV4-3 to TRBJ2-1; no firm D call. Germline V gives CDR1 LGHNA, CDR2 YSLEER. This CDR3 is 17 amino acids long. Trimming left V 1 base short and J 2 bases short, with 15 bases between. CDR3 bases: TGCGCCAGCAGCCAAGTCCCGATCCAGAGTGCCTACAATGAGCAGTTCTTC. Amino acids: CASSQVPIQSAYNEQFF.

This clonotype was detected a few times. This chain joins TRBV9 and TRBJ2-5; tentative D call: TRBD1 (7 bases). CDR3 length: 15 amino acids. CDR1 SGDLS and CDR2 YYNGEE come from the germline V gene. Trimming shortened V by 1 base and J by 2 bases, and 12 bases separated the two germline ends. The CDR3 loop is CASSVSGGQQETQYF. The CDR3 DNA is TGTGCCAGCAGCGTATCAGGGGGGCAGCAAGAGACCCAGTACTTC.

This clonotype was seen more than once but under ten times. The V call is TRBV7-3, the J call TRBJ2-1; D not resolved. V lost 3 bases and J 0 bases, leaving 9 bases between the germline ends. The CDR3 extends over 15 amino acids. Germline CDR1 is SGHTA and CDR2 is FQGTGA. The CDR3 nucleotides read TGTGCCAGCAGCTTTAAGGCTCTCTCCTACAATGAGCAGTTCTTC. This sequence encodes CASSFKALSYNEQFF.

The chain uses TRBV30 and TRBJ1-2; D possibly corresponds to TRBD1 (6 bases). There are 15 residues in the CDR3. V was cut by 5 bases and J by 1 base, with 17 bases left in between. Germline V lookup: CDR1 GTSNPN, CDR2 SVGIG (reference sequence). This CDR3 reads CAWARGNVGNYGYTF. CDR3 DNA: TGTGCCTGGGCAAGGGGGAATGTTGGTAACTATGGCTACACCTTC.

The chain couples TRBV11-1 to TRBJ1-2; D is possibly TRBD1 (6 bases). V gave up 8 bases and J gave up 4 bases, with 26 bases separating them. CDR3 size: 17 residues. CDR1 SGHAT and CDR2 FQDESV come from the germline V gene (reference sequence). CDR3 in amino acids: CASGRRPGSRGGYGYTF. The CDR3 DNA reads as TGTGCCAGCGGCAGAAGGCCAGGCAGCAGGGGTGGCTATGGCTACACCTTC. The variable domain in full, completed from reference TRBV11-1 and TRBJ1-2, reads EAEVAQSPRYKITEKSQAVAFWCDPISGHATLYWYRQILGQGPELLVQFQDESVVDDSQLPKDRFSAERLKGVDSTLKIQPAELGDSAMYLCASGRRPGSRGGYGYTFGSGTRLTVV.

The chain links TRBV10-3 to TRBJ2-1, with a tentative D call TRBD1 (6 bases). The germline V gene encodes CDR1 ENHRY and CDR2 SYGVKD. V lost 6 bases, J lost 7 bases, and 13 bases lay in between. The CDR3 runs to 13 residues. CDR3 sequence: CAIREQGGNEQFF. The CDR3 DNA reads as TGTGCCATCAGGGAACAGGGTGGGAATGAGCAGTTCTTC.

This clonotype has a handful of counts. The chain has TRBV19 and TRBJ2-5, with TRBD1 as a possible D gene (5 bases). CDR1 LNHDA and CDR2 SQIVND come from the germline V gene (reference sequence). Trimming stripped 3 bases from V and 2 bases from J, with 10 bases between. The CDR3 runs 14 residues. The CDR3 DNA reads as TGTGCCAGTAGTATGAGTCAGGGACAAGAGACCCAGTACTTC. Its translation: CASSMSQGQETQYF.

The chain links TRBV30 to TRBJ2-3; tentatively, D is TRBD1 or TRBD2 (5 bases each). The CDR3 spans 13 residues. Germline V gene data show CDR1 as GTSNPN and CDR2 as SVGIG (reference sequence). V lost 2 bases and J lost 4, with 10 bases in between. DNA for the CDR3: TGTGCCTGGAGTCCGGGGACCTCAGATACGCAGTATTTT. Its translation is CAWSPGTSDTQYF.

This clonotype was seen more than once but under ten times. CDR3: CATSRGVSYEQYV. The CDR3 DNA sequence: TGTGCCACCAGCAGAGGTGTCTCCTACGAGCAGTACGTC. V gene TRBV15 combines with J gene TRBJ2-7; no reliable D call. Trimming cost V 1 base and J 0 bases, with 4 bases left between them. This CDR3 has 13 amino acids. Germline V lookup: CDR1 LNHNV, CDR2 YYDKDF (reference sequence).

This clonotype was seen at least ten times. The chain uses TRBV5-5 and TRBJ2-1; 10 bases are a match to TRBD2. Trimming removed 4 bases from V and 7 bases from J; junction bases left unmatched: 14. The CDR3 is 17 amino acids. Germline CDR1 is SGHKS and CDR2 is YYEKEE (reference sequence). This CDR3 reads CASSPRALAGAWNEQFF. CDR3 DNA: TGTGCCAGCAGCCCCCGGGCCCTAGCGGGGGCCTGGAATGAGCAGTTCTTC.

The chain has TRBV7-8 and TRBJ2-1; 8 nucleotides line up with TRBD1. The germline gives CDR1 SGHVS, CDR2 FQNEAQ. This CDR3 is 13 amino acids long. V lost 6 bases, J lost 9 bases, and 7 bases stayed unmatched. The CDR3 DNA reads TGTGCCAGCAGGGGGACAGGATTCGGTGAGCAGTTCTTC. Protein product: CASRGTGFGEQFF.

The chain links TRBV6-6 to TRBJ1-1; D is perhaps TRBD1 (6 bases). CDR1 is MNHNY, CDR2 SVGAGI, per germline (reference sequence). V was pared by 6 bases and J by 5 bases, with 16 bases between. CDR3 length: 14 residues. The CDR3 DNA follows: TGTGCCAGCAGGCCTACCAGGGGTCGGACTGAAGCTTTCTTT. This sequence encodes CASRPTRGRTEAFF.